This paragraph covers one T cell receptor beta chain sequence. As handled by the study authors: Nucleated cell number was recorded as an estimate derived from reference gene primer amplification. The method was immunoSEQ multiplex PCR; TCRdb's version includes in-frame clones alone and lacks a portion of them. The DNA was the basis for D and trimming; V, J and clone size are from that table. The table shows 160,000 or so clones, with just under 80% occurring only once. The data are from a study of blood T cell repertoires in COVID-19. Study information: Sites in the United States, Italy and Spain provided acute and convalescent COVID-19 samples. From T cells, B-cell-depleted T cells, or PBMCs came the material, which was cDNA or gDNA.

Germline trimming cut 1 base from V and 3 bases from J; bases unmatched to any gene: 2. The CDR3 consists of 15 residues. Germline CDR1 reads SGHTA; CDR2 reads FQGNSA. The V call is TRBV7-2, the J call TRBJ2-7, with 11 bases lining up with TRBD2. The specimen sequenced was peripheral blood. The sequence was collected from an elderly woman with acute or convalescent COVID-19. The CDR3 spells CASSLDSGRVYEQYF. In DNA form, the CDR3 reads TGTGCCAGCAGCTTAGATAGCGGGAGGGTCTACGAGCAGTACTTC.